This T cell receptor (beta chain) was recovered during a study of T cells after yellow fever vaccination. The CDR3 consists of 15 residues. The germline CDR1 and CDR2 sequences are LGHNA and YSLEER. The ends were cut back, 0 bases at V and 4 bases at J, with 13 bases in the middle. By 5'RACE template switching, TCR cDNA was produced, with a universal primer site and UMIs added in the process. TCRdb re-analysed the 5' RACE reads in MiXCR, keeping a single row per CDR3 protein. The table records about 550,000 distinct CDR3 sequences, roughly 19% of them present only once. The sequenced sample was PBMCs, obtained 15 days after the yellow fever booster vaccination. The sequence was obtained from a man younger than 40 who received the YFV17D yellow fever vaccine. This chain links TRBV4-3 with TRBJ2-7, with D perhaps being TRBD1 or TRBD2 (5 bases each). The CDR3 nucleotides are TGCGCCAGCAGCCAAGACGGGACCGCTGGATACGAGCAGTACTTC. Protein product: CASSQDGTAGYEQYF.